The 6 T cell receptor beta chains presented below share a single source sample, sequenced in a study of a mutant IDH1 vaccine in newly diagnosed glioma. Clones were sequenced by immunoSEQ multiplex PCR, and TCRdb holds only the in-frame ones, with some missing. The sample carries about 94,000 clones, about nine tenths recorded once. These receptors' targets are unknown. As to time point: week 47, end of study. In the vaccine, a single dose held 300 ug of the mutant IDH1 20-mer peptide, along with topical imiquimod. Sequenced material: PBMCs, taken from a glioma patient whose treatment included an IDH1 peptide vaccine. These receptors all stem from a woman between 50 and 59 years old with glioma.

This sequence joins TRBV15 and TRBJ2-3, with D unresolved. This CDR3 spans 14 amino acids. With 1 base removed from V and 6 bases from J, the gap between germline ends came to 11 bases. Germline V CDR1 and CDR2: LNHNV, YYDKDF (reference sequence). The chain's CDR3 is CATSRGSVADTQYF. Written as DNA, the CDR3 is TGTGCCACCAGCAGAGGGAGCGTCGCGGATACGCAGTATTTT.

The chain carries TRBV7-6 and TRBJ2-5, with D possibly being TRBD1 or TRBD2 (6 bases each). The ends were cut back, 5 bases at V and 5 bases at J, with 12 bases in the middle. Per germline, CDR1 SGHVS and CDR2 FNYEAQ. The CDR3 length is 13 residues. The CDR3 bases are TGTGCCAGCAGCCGGGGGCGCGGGGAGACCCAGTACTTC. Its protein product is CASSRGRGETQYF.

This clone was seen only a few times. V and J are TRBV6-1 and TRBJ2-7, with D uncertain. The CDR3 has 12 amino acids. Germline CDR1 and CDR2: MNHNS and SASEGT. V lost 3 bases and J lost 4, with 7 bases in between. The CDR3 DNA is TGTGCCAGCAGTGATAGAGGATACGAGCAGTACTTC. Residues: CASSDRGYEQYF.

This sequence joins TRBV6-1 and TRBJ2-1; D remains ambiguous. V lost 5 bases to trimming and J lost 10 bases, with 6 bases between them. Germline CDR1 is MNHNS and CDR2 is SASEGT. This CDR3 spans 10 amino acids. CDR3 loop: CASSRREQFF. The CDR3 DNA is TGTGCCAGCAGTCGTAGAGAGCAGTTCTTC.

This chain connects TRBV30 to TRBJ1-2; TRBD1 agrees at 7 bases. V gave up 4 bases and J gave up 5 bases; unmatched junction bases: 10. This CDR3 contains 14 residues. Germline V gene data show CDR1 as GTSNPN and CDR2 as SVGIG (reference sequence). CDR3 loop: CAWTRDSLYYGYTF. The CDR3 DNA is TGTGCCTGGACCCGGGACAGTTTATATTATGGCTACACCTTC. Together with reference TRBV30 and TRBJ1-2, the CDR3 gives the full variable domain: SQTIHQWPATLVQPVGSPLSLECTVEGTSNPNLYWYRQAAGRGLQLLFYSVGIGQISSEVPQNLSASRPQDRQFILSSKKLLLSDSGFYLCAWTRDSLYYGYTFGSGTRLTVV.

The chain recombines TRBV28 with TRBJ1-5, with 9 nucleotides matching TRBD1. Germline-derived CDR1 and CDR2 are MDHEN and SYDVKM. After removal of 5 bases from V and 4 bases from J, the junction contained 9 bases not matched to a gene. The CDR3 extends over 16 amino acids. The CDR3 spells CASSHPGQGVNQPQHF. The CDR3 nucleotides read TGTGCCAGCAGTCACCCGGGACAGGGTGTGAATCAGCCCCAGCATTTT.